The 27 T cell receptor beta chains listed next were all sequenced from one sample in a study of regulatory T cells in long-lasting Graves disease. According to the study, TCR beta libraries were built with iRepertoire HTBI primers and CDR3-region Arm-PCR. In TCRdb, the multiplex PCR reads were re-called with MiXCR into one record per CDR3 protein. Counted here are about 520,000 distinct CDR3 sequences, around 12% occurring once; the ten biggest clones make up 7.5% to 9%. Time point specified: newly diagnosed GD, antithyroid drugs for less than 3 months. PBMC RNA was the source of the TCR library. The sample also formed part of further work on T cells in Graves' hyperthyroidism and ophthalmopathy.

The sequencing used peripheral blood mononuclear cells (PBMCs), collected at new diagnosis, from a patient treated with antithyroid drugs. The source is a woman under 40 with Graves disease.

This sequence joins TRBV6-5 and TRBJ2-7; D is possibly TRBD2 (5 bases). This CDR3 has 14 amino acids. The germline V and J ends were trimmed by 0 bases and 7 bases, with 13 bases remaining between them. CDR1 is MNHEY and CDR2 is SVGAGI in the germline V gene. The CDR3 DNA reads TGTGCCAGCAGTTACTCCGAGGGCCCCGAAGAGCAGTACTTC. Translating it yields CASSYSEGPEEQYF.

The chain joins TRBV4-1 to TRBJ1-2; 12 positions agree with TRBD1. With 0 bases clipped from V and 8 bases from J, the junction kept 4 bases outside the gene matches. CDR1 is MGHRA, CDR2 YSYEKL, per germline. The CDR3 extends over 15 amino acids. The CDR3 DNA follows: TGCGCCAGCAGCCAAGATTCCGGGACAGGGGGCGGCTACACCTTC. Protein sequence: CASSQDSGTGGGYTF.

This clonotype was seen ten or more times. The J gene is TRBJ2-3, the V gene TRBV19; 7 nucleotides line up with TRBD1. From germline, CDR1 is LNHDA and CDR2 SQIVND (reference sequence). V shed 1 base and J 2 bases; nucleotides not matched to a gene: 9. The CDR3 extends over 17 amino acids. The CDR3 loop is CASSIVLGQLFTDTQYF. Here the CDR3 DNA reads TGTGCCAGTAGTATAGTGTTGGGACAGCTCTTCACAGATACGCAGTATTTT.

A word on this clonotype: One end of the junction does not line up with germline, which may come from a read error. V usage is TRBV5-1 and J usage is TRBJ2-7; 9 bases are shared with TRBD2. In germline, CDR1 is SGHRS, CDR2 YFSETQ. The CDR3 consists of 15 residues. CDR3 in DNA: TGTGCCAGCAGCTTCCTAGCGGGGAAGAACTACGAGCAGTACTTC. This gives the protein CASSFLAGKNYEQYF.

This clonotype has a count of ten or more. The rearrangement uses TRBV28 and TRBJ1-2; TRBD1 might be the D (5 bases). The CDR3 runs to 16 residues. The germline V gene has CDR1 MDHEN and CDR2 SYDVKM. Trimming pared 2 bases from V and 3 bases from J, leaving 16 bases between. In nucleotides, the CDR3 is TGTGCCAGCAGTTTAGGCGGGGCCCAATTCGACTATGGCTACACCTTC. Its protein is CASSLGGAQFDYGYTF.

The chain links TRBV9 to TRBJ1-5, with no clear D. V was clipped by 4 bases and J by 1 base, with 12 bases between them. The germline V gene encodes CDR1 SGDLS and CDR2 YYNGEE. CDR3 length: 15 amino acids. Written as DNA, the CDR3 is TGTGCCAGCAGCCGCACCCCTGGGAGCAATCAGCCCCAGCATTTT. This gives the protein CASSRTPGSNQPQHF.

At least ten counts were recorded for this clonotype. The chain joins TRBV6-1 to TRBJ1-5; TRBD1 agrees at 7 bases. J was trimmed by 1 base and V by 6 bases; bases with no gene match: 6. Germline V lookup: CDR1 MNHNS, CDR2 SASEGT. CDR3 length equals 15 residues. CDR3 residues: CASRPSGQSNQPQHF. The CDR3 DNA sequence: TGTGCCAGCAGGCCCTCGGGACAGAGCAATCAGCCCCAGCATTTT.

The rearrangement joins TRBV20-1 to TRBJ2-1; 8 bases are shared with TRBD2. Germline V lookup: CDR1 DFQATT, CDR2 SNEGSKA (reference sequence). The CDR3 covers 15 residues. Losses at the gene ends were 5 bases for V and 9 bases for J; bases not matched to a gene: 15. CDR3 in DNA: TGCAGTGCTTTTCCGGGACTAGGTACTCCAGGTGAGCAGTTCTTC. Amino acid sequence: CSAFPGLGTPGEQFF.

This clonotype was seen at least ten times. The CDR3 DNA reads as TGTGCCAGCAGTGAAAACGGACAAAGCAATCAGCCCCAGCATTTT. The encoded protein is CASSENGQSNQPQHF. This rearrangement joins TRBV2 to TRBJ1-5; TRBD1 might be the D (5 bases). The CDR3 totals 15 residues. Germline CDR1 SNHLY, CDR2 FYNNEI. Trimming removed 2 bases at V and 1 base at J, with 9 bases between.

Ten or more counts support this clonotype. This chain connects TRBV5-1 to TRBJ2-7, with 8 bases that match TRBD2. V gave up 3 bases and J gave up 2 bases; unmatched junction bases: 7. The CDR3 totals 15 residues. CDR1 is SGHRS and CDR2 is YFSETQ in the germline V gene. The CDR3 loop is CASSSFGRGTYEQYF. CDR3 DNA: TGCGCCAGCAGCTCCTTCGGGAGGGGAACCTACGAGCAGTACTTC.

This clonotype was seen at least ten times. The chain combines TRBV12-3 or TRBV12-4 with TRBJ1-1, with TRBD1 identical over 7 bases. J was trimmed by 1 base and V by 1 base; bases with no gene match: 3. This CDR3 has 15 amino acids. The CDR3 protein is CASSLEGAQNTEAFF. CDR3 coding DNA: TGTGCCAGCAGTTTAGAGGGGGCTCAGAACACTGAAGCTTTCTTT.

In regard to this clonotype: A read error is possible here, since a much larger clone lies one base away. This sequence joins TRBV11-2 and TRBJ2-1, with 7 bases identical to TRBD1. The CDR3 length is 16 residues. From germline, CDR1 is SGHAT and CDR2 FQNNGV. The CDR3 sequence is CASSLAPQGVDETEYF. The CDR3 nucleotides read TGTGCCAGCAGCTTAGCACCGCAGGGGGTAGATGAGACCGAGTACTTC.

This clonotype was recorded many times. The chain couples TRBV28 to TRBJ2-5, with D possibly being TRBD2 (5 bases). This CDR3 is built from 13 residues. From germline, CDR1 is MDHEN and CDR2 SYDVKM. V was clipped by 4 bases and J by 3 bases, with 9 bases between them. The DNA of the CDR3 is TGTGCCAGCAGTTCCCTTAGCGAAGAGACCCAGTACTTC. It encodes CASSSLSEETQYF.

In this sample, this clonotype turned up many times. This chain links TRBV2 with TRBJ2-2; perhaps TRBD1 as D (5 bases). V lost 6 bases, J lost 4 bases, and 12 bases lay in between. The CDR3 loop spans 14 amino acids. CDR1 and CDR2 (germline): SNHLY, FYNNEI. CDR3 loop: CASRDNPSTGELFF. The CDR3 DNA reads as TGTGCCAGCAGGGACAACCCCAGCACCGGGGAGCTGTTTTTT. The complete variable domain, with remaining parts taken from reference TRBV2 and TRBJ2-2, reads EPEVTQTPSHQVTQMGQEVILRCVPISNHLYFYWYRQILGQKVEFLVSFYNNEISEKSEIFDDQFSVERPDGSNFTLKIRSTKLEDSAMYFCASRDNPSTGELFFGEGSRLTVL.

This clonotype came up many times. The chain uses TRBV20-1 and TRBJ2-7; 10 bases map to TRBD2. V gave up 5 bases and J gave up 7 bases; unmatched junction bases: 11. The germline V gene has CDR1 DFQATT and CDR2 SNEGSKA (reference sequence). This CDR3 has 14 amino acids. The chain's CDR3 is CSAGRSGRVGEQYF. The DNA of the CDR3 is TGCAGTGCTGGTAGAAGCGGGAGGGTAGGAGAGCAGTACTTC.

In its sample, this clonotype was seen many times. The chain carries TRBV7-2 and TRBJ2-5; 9 bases align to TRBD2. Germline trimming cut 2 bases from V and 4 bases from J; bases unmatched to any gene: 11. Per the germline V gene, CDR1 is SGHTA and CDR2 is FQGNSA. CDR3 length equals 17 residues. The CDR3 here is CASSLFRAAGGLETQYF. In DNA form, the CDR3 reads TGTGCCAGCAGCTTATTTAGGGCGGCGGGAGGGCTAGAGACCCAGTACTTC.

In this sample, this clonotype turned up many times. This chain joins TRBV5-5 and TRBJ2-4; D is possibly TRBD1 (5 bases). This CDR3 spans 15 amino acids. CDR1 and CDR2 from the germline V gene are SGHKS and YYEKEE (reference sequence). The germline V and J ends were trimmed by 2 bases and 4 bases, with 13 bases remaining between them. The CDR3 nucleotides read TGTGCCAGCAGCTTATTCATTGGGGCAAAAAACATTCAGTACTTC. Translating it yields CASSLFIGAKNIQYF.

Ten or more counts support this clonotype. V gene TRBV6-1 combines with J gene TRBJ1-1, with unresolved D. Germline values: CDR1 MNHNS, CDR2 SASEGT. V shed 6 bases and J shed 0 bases, with 8 bases lying between them. The CDR3 contains 13 residues. The DNA for the CDR3 is TGTGCCAGCAGGGTCACGGTGAACACTGAAGCTTTCTTT. Amino acids: CASRVTVNTEAFF.

The chain recombines TRBV6-2 or TRBV6-3 with TRBJ1-3; D uncertain. The ends were cut back, 6 bases at V and 2 bases at J, with 17 bases in the middle. Germline CDR1 and CDR2: MNHEY and SVGEGT. The CDR3 spans 16 residues. CDR3: CASSYRTSGAGNTIYF. DNA of the CDR3: TGTGCCAGCAGCTACCGGACCTCTGGGGCTGGAAACACCATATATTTT.

This clonotype came up many times. The chain is built from TRBV24-1 and TRBJ1-4, with no clear D. Germline CDR1 and CDR2: KGHDR and SFDVKD. The V gene lost 3 bases and the J gene lost 5 bases, with 18 bases spanning the gap. The CDR3 is 17 residues long. CDR3 sequence: CATSDPRRGPANEKLFF. DNA of the CDR3: TGTGCCACCAGTGATCCCCGGCGCGGGCCAGCCAATGAAAAACTGTTTTTT.

In its sample, this clonotype was seen many times. The V and J genes are TRBV20-1 and TRBJ2-1; 10 bases are shared with TRBD2. After removal of 2 bases from V and 4 bases from J, the junction contained 8 bases not matched to a gene. CDR1 and CDR2 from the germline V gene are DFQATT and SNEGSKA (reference sequence). The CDR3 extends over 16 amino acids. CDR3 bases: TGCAGTGCTAGATCAGCGGGAGGGCCAAATTACAATGAGCAGTTCTTC. The encoded protein is CSARSAGGPNYNEQFF.

The genes are TRBV2 and TRBJ2-2; 10 nucleotides align to TRBD2. Unmatched junction bases numbered 4, after V lost 7 bases and J lost 5 bases. The CDR3 length is 14 residues. CDR1 is SNHLY, CDR2 FYNNEI, per germline. The CDR3 loop is CASMGLARTGELFF. Written as DNA, the CDR3 is TGTGCCAGCATGGGACTAGCGAGGACCGGGGAGCTGTTTTTT.

This clonotype was counted at least ten times. The chain joins TRBV6-2 or TRBV6-3 to TRBJ2-6; 7 positions match TRBD1. Germline V gene data show CDR1 as MNHEY and CDR2 as SVGEGT. Trimming cost V 9 bases and J 10 bases; bases outside gene matches: 12. CDR3 length equals 14 residues. CDR3 nucleotide sequence: TGTGCCAGTAGCAGAACCGGGACAGAGAACGTCCTGACTTTC. Translated: CASSRTGTENVLTF.

This chain uses TRBV10-1 with TRBJ2-1; 9 positions match TRBD2. The V and J ends lost 3 bases and 6 bases, in that order; junction bases with no gene match: 9. Germline V gives CDR1 WNHNN, CDR2 SYGVQD (reference sequence). The CDR3 is 16 residues long. CDR3 protein: CASSDGGGLAINEQFF. The CDR3 region has the DNA TGCGCCAGCAGTGATGGGGGGGGACTAGCTATCAATGAGCAGTTCTTC.

This clonotype has a handful of counts. J is TRBJ2-7 and V is TRBV28; TRBD1 or TRBD2 may be the D gene (5 bases each). This CDR3 contains 15 residues. V was clipped by 6 bases and J by 0 bases, with 15 bases between them. Germline CDR1 and CDR2: MDHEN and SYDVKM. In DNA form, the CDR3 reads TGTGCCAGCAGGGGTCGGGACGCGCGCTCCTACGAGCAGTACTTC. Translating it yields CASRGRDARSYEQYF.

This clonotype was seen at least ten times. The chain couples TRBV12-3 or TRBV12-4 to TRBJ1-1; D remains unclear. The CDR3 contains 13 residues. V lost 2 bases to trimming and J lost 3 bases, with 7 bases between them. The CDR3 DNA reads as TGTGCCAGCAGTTTAAAGGGTGACACTGAAGCTTTCTTT. As protein: CASSLKGDTEAFF.

This clonotype was found many times. This chain connects TRBV2 to TRBJ2-7, with 12 bases lining up with TRBD2. The CDR3 runs to 15 residues. J was trimmed by 4 bases and V by 2 bases; bases with no gene match: 3. The germline V gene encodes CDR1 SNHLY and CDR2 FYNNEI. The CDR3 loop reads CASSELAGGPYEQYF. In DNA form, the CDR3 reads TGTGCCAGCAGTGAACTAGCGGGAGGGCCGTACGAGCAGTACTTC. Supplemented by reference TRBV2 and TRBJ2-7, the full variable domain reads EPEVTQTPSHQVTQMGQEVILRCVPISNHLYFYWYRQILGQKVEFLVSFYNNEISEKSEIFDDQFSVERPDGSNFTLKIRSTKLEDSAMYFCASSELAGGPYEQYFGPGTRLTVT.